These 8 T cell receptor beta chains were all obtained from the same sample, sequenced in a study of T cells in Graves' hyperthyroidism and ophthalmopathy. Researchers amplified the TCR beta CDR3 regions from RNA transcripts. HTBI primers were employed in a first-round RT-PCR of the TCR CDR3. Each CDR3 protein is one row after TCRdb ran MiXCR on the multiplex PCR reads. This repertoire shows a few hundred thousand distinct CDR3 sequences, over 15% found once; its top ten account for around 47%. What was sequenced was blood. These receptors all come from a woman aged 45-60 years with Graves' hyperthyroidism.

This clonotype was recorded many times. The chain couples TRBV11-2 to TRBJ2-1; 9 bases align to TRBD2. The CDR3 totals 16 residues. Germline trimming cut 3 bases from V and 3 bases from J; bases unmatched to any gene: 6. Germline V gives CDR1 SGHAT, CDR2 FQNNGV. This CDR3 is CASSLKPSGDYNEQFF. The CDR3 nucleotides read TGTGCCAGCAGCTTGAAGCCTAGCGGGGACTACAATGAGCAGTTCTTC.

The CDR3 nucleotides read TGTGCCAGCAGCCAAGATCGAGCAGGGGTCTTCTCTGGGGCCAACGTCCTGACTTTC. Translated: CASSQDRAGVFSGANVLTF. V gene TRBV4-2 combines with J gene TRBJ2-6, with D possibly TRBD1 on 6 matching bases. Germline lookup yields CDR1 LGHNA and CDR2 YNFKEQ. Trimming cost V 0 bases and J 0 bases, with 15 bases left between them. The CDR3 covers 19 residues.

Remarks on this clonotype: This may come from a read error, since a much larger clone is one base off. The chain uses TRBV2 and TRBJ1-5; no reliable D call. This CDR3 is 13 amino acids long. Germline CDR1 SNHLY, CDR2 FYNNEI. DNA of the CDR3: TGTGCCAGCAGTGATTCGGGAGGCCAGCCCAAGCATTTT. This encodes CASSDSGGQPKHF.

This clonotype has at least ten counts. The V gene is TRBV28, the J gene TRBJ2-7; a possible D gene is TRBD2 (5 bases). The germline V gene encodes CDR1 MDHEN and CDR2 SYDVKM. V was pared by 4 bases and J by 3 bases, with 7 bases between. The CDR3 contains 12 residues. This chain's CDR3 is CASSSDFYEQYF. In DNA form, the CDR3 reads TGTGCCAGCAGTTCGGACTTCTACGAGCAGTACTTC.

Ten or more counts support this clonotype. The chain employs TRBV20-1 and TRBJ2-3, with a tentative D call TRBD1 (7 bases). The ends were cut back, 6 bases at V and 5 bases at J, with 18 bases in the middle. Germline V CDR1 and CDR2: DFQATT, SNEGSKA (reference sequence). There are 14 residues in the CDR3. Written as DNA, the CDR3 is TGCAGTGCCCCTGCACAGGGGCGGGGAGATACGCAGTATTTT. Translating it yields CSAPAQGRGDTQYF.

Many counts were recorded for this clonotype. The CDR3 sequence: CASSPRLEELFF. CDR3 bases: TGTGCCAGCAGCCCCCGACTAGAGGAGCTGTTTTTT. The V call is TRBV3-1, the J call TRBJ2-2; tentatively, D is TRBD2 (6 bases). The CDR3 totals 12 residues. Trimming pared 4 bases from V and 10 bases from J, leaving 10 bases between. Germline CDR1 LGHDT, CDR2 YNNKEL (reference sequence).

This clonotype was recorded at least ten times. This rearrangement joins TRBV11-2 to TRBJ2-7; D unresolved. V lost 11 bases and J lost 3, with 32 bases in between. This CDR3 is built from 18 residues. CDR1 is SGHAT, CDR2 FQNNGV, per germline. The CDR3 is CAGPWVRRSDTPLYEQYF. CDR3 nucleotide sequence: TGTGCCGGCCCGTGGGTTCGCCGGTCTGACACTCCCCTCTACGAGCAGTACTTC.

This rearrangement joins TRBV29-1 to TRBJ2-7; 9 bases line up with TRBD2. Germline V lookup: CDR1 SQVTM, CDR2 ANQGSEA. The trim removed 8 bases at V and 2 bases at J, leaving 7 bases unmatched. The CDR3 is 13 amino acids. The CDR3 nucleotides read TGCAGCATTGTAGCGGGAGAGACCTACGAGCAGTACTTC. Amino acid sequence: CSIVAGETYEQYF.